What follows describes a single TCR beta chain. Its cognate antigen is unknown. This record comes from a study of graft-versus-host responses after intestinal transplantation. About the research overall: Recipients obtained multivisceral, liver-intestinal, or isolated intestinal transplants.

Measured with immunoSEQ multiplex PCR; TCRdb has only the in-frame clones, and not every one. Of about 39,000 clones listed, more than 85% were seen once; the top ten hold about 20%. Germline V gene sequence: CDR1 SGHDN, CDR2 FVKESK. V lost 0 bases to trimming and J lost 3 bases; unmatched junction nucleotides: 10. CDR3 length equals 19 residues. Study results and limitations: In recipient marrow, GvH clones were found, and some appeared first in ileum or blood.

V usage is TRBV14 and J usage is TRBJ2-3; 12 bases match TRBD2. The sequencing here drew on unstimulated CD8+ T cells sorted from spleen or lymph node cells, taken before transplant. The source of this sequence is a human donor who was the organ donor for an intestinal transplant. The chain's CDR3 is CASSQEIGLAGGPTDTQYF. In DNA form, the CDR3 reads TGTGCCAGCAGCCAAGAGATAGGTCTAGCGGGAGGGCCAACAGATACGCAGTATTTT.